The 31 T cell receptor beta chains below come from one sample, sequenced in a study of T cell responses to AZD1222 COVID-19 vaccine. TCRdb's copy holds only in-frame clones and misses some; the assay was immunoSEQ multiplex PCR. The sample holds roughly 120,000 clones, about 93% seen once. The sample in question was peripheral blood, obtained 28 days after the second dose of the MenACWY control vaccine. These TCRs come from an adult who received the MenACWY meningococcal vaccine as a control.

The rearrangement uses TRBV4-2 and TRBJ2-7, with D uncertain. Germline V gene sequence: CDR1 LGHNA, CDR2 YNFKEQ. There are 13 residues in the CDR3. V lost 1 base, J lost 6 bases, and 10 bases lay in between. The CDR3 nucleotides are TGTGCCAGCAGCCAAGTTGAGGTGCCCGAGCAGTACTTC. Protein product: CASSQVEVPEQYF.

This clone has only one observation. The V and J genes are TRBV28 and TRBJ2-7; 7 nucleotides match TRBD2. Germline assignment: CDR1 MDHEN and CDR2 SYDVKM. The CDR3 is 14 amino acids. V lost 6 bases to trimming and J lost 0 bases; unmatched junction nucleotides: 5. The CDR3 bases are TGTGCCAGCAGCTCCGGACTAGACTCCTACGAGCAGTACGTC. The encoded protein is CASSSGLDSYEQYV.

The V gene is TRBV28, the J gene TRBJ1-5; a weak D match, TRBD1 (6 bases). V was pared by 6 bases and J by 3 bases, with 9 bases between. The germline gives CDR1 MDHEN, CDR2 SYDVKM. The CDR3 contains 13 residues. This CDR3 is CASSLGANQPQHF. The CDR3 DNA sequence: TGTGCCAGCAGCCTGGGGGCCAATCAGCCCCAGCATTTT.

The V and J genes are TRBV7-2 and TRBJ2-5; 7 bases fit TRBD1. The CDR3 consists of 17 residues. With V trimmed by 1 base and J by 2 bases, 10 bases remained unmatched. Germline V gene sequence: CDR1 SGHTA, CDR2 FQGNSA. The CDR3 DNA reads TGTGCCAGCAGCTTAGTTACAGGGGCCTGGGGGCAAGAGACCCAGTACTTC. It is translated as CASSLVTGAWGQETQYF.

This chain joins TRBV5-5 and TRBJ2-7, with 7 positions matching TRBD2. The trim removed 6 bases at V and 7 bases at J, leaving 13 bases unmatched. From germline, CDR1 is SGHKS and CDR2 YYEKEE (reference sequence). The length of the CDR3 is 14 residues. CDR3 residues: CASTHRDLGGEQYF. For the CDR3, the DNA is TGTGCCAGCACCCATCGGGACTTGGGGGGGGAGCAGTACTTC.

V is TRBV7-9 and J is TRBJ2-1, with D possibly matching TRBD2 (6 bases). Trimming left V 2 bases short and J 0 bases short, with 8 bases between. This CDR3 comprises 15 residues. In germline, CDR1 is SEHNR, CDR2 FQNEAQ (reference sequence). CDR3 bases: TGTGCCAGCAGCTTAACCGGGAGCTCCTACAATGAGCAGTTCTTC. Amino acids: CASSLTGSSYNEQFF.

The chain combines TRBV27 with TRBJ2-5, with D perhaps matching TRBD1 (6 bases). Germline V gene lookup returns CDR1 MNHEY and CDR2 SMNVEV (reference sequence). This CDR3 has 14 amino acids. The V gene lost 5 bases and the J gene lost 3 bases, with 13 bases spanning the gap. CDR3 in amino acids: CASSLRTAKETQYF. In DNA form, the CDR3 reads TGTGCCAGCAGTCTCCGGACAGCCAAAGAGACCCAGTACTTC.

The genes are TRBV5-4 and TRBJ2-1, with 8 bases aligning to TRBD2. The CDR3 is 15 residues long. Trimming cost V 4 bases and J 4 bases; bases outside gene matches: 7. Germline V lookup: CDR1 SGHNT, CDR2 YYREEE (reference sequence). DNA for the CDR3: TGTGCCAGCAGCGGGAGGACTAGCAGGTACAATGAGCAGTTCTTC. It yields the protein CASSGRTSRYNEQFF.

The chain is built from TRBV20-1 and TRBJ2-7, with a possible D match to TRBD2 (7 bases). Germline CDR1 reads DFQATT; CDR2 reads SNEGSKA (reference sequence). The CDR3 totals 11 residues. The CDR3 protein is CRGPAGALGYV. The CDR3 DNA reads TGCAGAGGACCTGCGGGGGCGTTGGGGTACGTC.

CDR3 region: CASSWAETSGAYEQYF. CDR3 DNA sequence: TGTGCCAGCAGTTGGGCCGAGACTAGCGGAGCCTACGAGCAGTACTTC. The chain uses TRBV6-5 and TRBJ2-7; 9 bases agree with TRBD2. Germline V gives CDR1 MNHEY, CDR2 SVGAGI. The CDR3 contains 16 residues. Trimming at V came to 4 bases and at J to 2 bases, leaving 9 bases not matched to a gene.

The chain carries TRBV7-2 and TRBJ2-2; no clear D gene. This CDR3 contains 16 residues. V was shortened by 1 base and J by 1 base, with 10 bases between the two germline ends. Germline V gives CDR1 SGHTA, CDR2 FQGNSA. CDR3 loop: CASSLEGQVNTGELFF. The CDR3 region has the DNA TGTGCCAGCAGCTTAGAAGGGCAGGTGAACACCGGGGAGCTGTTTTTT.

This clone was picked up one time. V is TRBV7-2 and J is TRBJ2-6; 8 nucleotides line up with TRBD1. This CDR3 spans 13 amino acids. Germline V gene data show CDR1 as SGHTA and CDR2 as FQGNSA. The V gene end was trimmed by 6 bases and the J gene end by 12 bases; junction bases not matched to a gene: 7. The CDR3 DNA follows: TGTGCCAGCAGTTACGGGACAGGTCCCGTCCTGACTTTC. It encodes CASSYGTGPVLTF.

The sample holds many counts of this clone. The V call is TRBV6-4, the J call TRBJ2-2; D is tentatively TRBD1 or TRBD2 (5 bases each). This CDR3 contains 16 residues. V dropped 6 bases and J dropped 2 bases, with 16 bases sitting between them. Per the germline V gene, CDR1 is MRHNA and CDR2 is SNTAGT. In nucleotides, the CDR3 is TGTGCCAGCAGCGACGGGGCTAGCAGCAACACCGGGGAGCTGTTTTTT. This encodes CASSDGASSNTGELFF.

This chain connects TRBV24-1 to TRBJ2-5; 8 nucleotides agree with TRBD1. Germline V gives CDR1 KGHDR, CDR2 SFDVKD. J lost 4 bases, V lost 4 bases, and 4 bases had no gene match. The CDR3 is made up of 14 amino acids. Written as DNA, the CDR3 is TGTGCCACCAGTGACTCCGGGACAGGAGAGACCCAGTACTTC. This translates into CATSDSGTGETQYF.

The chain uses TRBV10-1 and TRBJ1-1; D might be TRBD1 (5 bases). V dropped 0 bases and J dropped 0 bases, with 8 bases sitting between them. This CDR3 is 15 amino acids long. Germline-derived CDR1 and CDR2 are WNHNN and SYGVQD (reference sequence). The CDR3 DNA reads as TGCGCCAGCAGTGAGTCTAGGGGTTTGAACACTGAAGCTTTCTTT. Its translation is CASSESRGLNTEAFF.

The rearrangement joins TRBV19 to TRBJ2-1; 8 bases are shared with TRBD2. Unmatched junction bases numbered 7, after V lost 4 bases and J lost 5 bases. The CDR3 loop spans 15 amino acids. CDR1 LNHDA and CDR2 SQIVND come from the germline V gene (reference sequence). This CDR3 reads CASSTAGLVNNEQFF. DNA for the CDR3: TGTGCCAGTAGTACCGCGGGACTAGTGAACAATGAGCAGTTCTTC.

The V gene is TRBV18, the J gene TRBJ1-6; possible D gene TRBD1, 5 bases. The CDR3 contains 13 residues. CDR1 and CDR2 (germline): KGHSH, LQKENI. V shed 3 bases and J shed 10 bases, with 10 bases lying between them. CDR3 residues: CASSPSGDSPLHF. CDR3 DNA: TGTGCCAGCTCACCCTCGGGGGACTCACCCCTCCACTTT.

J is TRBJ2-1 and V is TRBV9; the D is unclear. Deletions cut 0 bases from V and 0 bases from J, with 10 bases between. This CDR3 comprises 16 residues. CDR1 is SGDLS, CDR2 YYNGEE, per germline. The CDR3 spells CASSVVLTSSYNEQFF. The CDR3 region has the DNA TGTGCCAGCAGCGTAGTCCTCACGAGCTCCTACAATGAGCAGTTCTTC.

This chain links TRBV6-2 or TRBV6-3 with TRBJ2-2; weak D call: TRBD2 (5 bases). There are 16 residues in the CDR3. Germline CDR1 is MNHEY and CDR2 is SVGEGT. The germline V and J ends were trimmed by 3 bases and 1 base, with 12 bases remaining between them. This CDR3 reads CASSYRGRLNTGELFF. CDR3 in DNA: TGTGCCAGCAGTTATCGGGGTAGGTTGAACACCGGGGAGCTGTTTTTT.

The chain combines TRBV2 with TRBJ2-1; possible D gene TRBD2, 6 bases. Germline V gives CDR1 SNHLY, CDR2 FYNNEI. The CDR3 contains 14 residues. V lost 6 bases and J lost 4, with 13 bases in between. The CDR3 loop reads CASRGRGDYNEQFF. For the CDR3, the DNA is TGTGCCAGCAGGGGGCGCGGGGATTACAATGAGCAGTTCTTC.

The chain has TRBV3-1 (or the pseudogene TRBV3-2) and TRBJ2-2; D is unresolved. CDR3 length: 17 residues. The V end was cut by 0 bases, the J end by 4 bases, with 15 bases between. Germline lookup yields CDR1 LGHDT and CDR2 YNNKEL (reference sequence). The CDR3 coding sequence is TGTGCCAGCAGCCAAGATCGATTAGCACGCCCCACCGGGGAGCTGTTTTTT. It encodes CASSQDRLARPTGELFF.

V and J are TRBV30 and TRBJ2-1; TRBD2 aligns across 16 bases. The CDR3 consists of 17 residues. The germline gives CDR1 GTSNPN, CDR2 SVGIG (reference sequence). V shed 5 bases, J shed 7 bases, and the junction held 11 bases outside the gene matches. The CDR3 coding sequence is TGTGCCTGGGGGACTAGCGGGAGGGCCTTAGGTGAGAATGAGCAGTTCTTC. Translated, it gives CAWGTSGRALGENEQFF.

The V call is TRBV6-2 or TRBV6-3, the J call TRBJ1-2; D unresolved. Germline CDR1 is MNHEY and CDR2 is SVGEGT. This CDR3 spans 13 amino acids. The germline V and J ends were trimmed by 6 bases and 4 bases, with 12 bases remaining between them. The CDR3 region has the DNA TGTGCCAGCAGCCCCGGGAGCGTCTATGGCTACACCTTC. The encoded protein is CASSPGSVYGYTF.

Only a few counts were recorded for this clone. The V and J genes are TRBV11-2 and TRBJ1-6; 7 bases align to TRBD1. This CDR3 has 14 residues. J lost 8 bases, V lost 1 base, and 2 bases had no gene match. Looked up from germline, CDR1 is SGHAT and CDR2 is FQNNGV. CDR3 coding DNA: TGTGCCAGCAGCTTAGGAACAGGGGATTCACCCCTCCACTTT. Translation: CASSLGTGDSPLHF.

The chain is built from TRBV6-1 and TRBJ1-1; 9 bases align to TRBD1. The germline CDR1 and CDR2 sequences are MNHNS and SASEGT. The length of the CDR3 is 13 residues. The trim removed 1 base at V and 12 bases at J, leaving 6 bases unmatched. CDR3 protein: CASSEVPGQGTFF. As DNA, the CDR3 is TGTGCCAGCAGTGAAGTCCCGGGACAGGGAACTTTCTTT.

This rearrangement joins TRBV3-1 (or the pseudogene TRBV3-2) to TRBJ1-2, with TRBD1 matching 11 bases. The V gene end was trimmed by 4 bases and the J gene end by 8 bases; junction bases not matched to a gene: 9. CDR3 length equals 15 residues. Germline V CDR1 and CDR2: LGHDT, YNNKEL (reference sequence). The CDR3 DNA follows: TGTGCCAGCAGCCTATCCGGGACAGGGGGAGAGGGCTACACCTTC. Translated: CASSLSGTGGEGYTF.

A single count supports this clone. The chain uses TRBV3-1 (or the pseudogene TRBV3-2) and TRBJ1-1, with D perhaps TRBD1 (5 bases). The length of the CDR3 is 17 residues. V was shortened by 0 bases and J by 5 bases, with 19 bases between the two germline ends. In germline, CDR1 is LGHDT, CDR2 YNNKEL (reference sequence). As DNA, the CDR3 is TGTGCCAGCAGCCAAGATTGGCCGGGGGGGGTTCGGACTGAAGCTTTCTTT. Translated, it gives CASSQDWPGGVRTEAFF.

The chain links TRBV28 to TRBJ2-6; D gene uncertain. The germline CDR1 and CDR2 sequences are MDHEN and SYDVKM. The CDR3 extends over 13 amino acids. V was trimmed by 5 bases and J by 4 bases, leaving 6 bases between them. CDR3 nucleotides: TGTGCCAGCAGTCCCCCGGGGGCCAACGTCCTGACTTTC. Encoded protein: CASSPPGANVLTF. Full variable domain (rest looked up from reference TRBV28 and TRBJ2-6): DVKVTQSSRYLVKRTGEKVFLECVQDMDHENMFWYRQDPGLGLRLIYFSYDVKMKEKGDIPEGYSVSREKKERFSLILESASTNQTSMYLCASSPPGANVLTFGAGSRLTVL.

J is TRBJ2-7 and V is TRBV5-4; 8 bases align to TRBD1. V shed 2 bases, J shed 6 bases, and the junction held 10 bases outside the gene matches. The CDR3 is made up of 15 amino acids. Germline CDR1 SGHNT, CDR2 YYREEE (reference sequence). The CDR3 region is CASSLTGGQVGEQYV. As DNA, the CDR3 is TGTGCCAGCAGCTTAACAGGGGGGCAGGTTGGCGAGCAGTACGTC.

V gene TRBV7-3 combines with J gene TRBJ2-3, with TRBD2 identical over 9 bases. Looked up from germline, CDR1 is SGHTA and CDR2 is FQGTGA. The CDR3 is 16 amino acids. J was trimmed by 6 bases and V by 1 base; bases with no gene match: 8. The CDR3 bases are TGTGCCAGCAGCTTAAGCCCGGCGGGAGGGTCGGATACGCAGTATTTT. Translation: CASSLSPAGGSDTQYF.

On this clone: Different DNA sequences within this sample yield the same CDR3. This sequence joins TRBV5-1 and TRBJ2-5; no firm D call. Germline CDR1 is SGHRS and CDR2 is YFSETQ. The CDR3 covers 11 residues. Trimming removed 2 bases at V and 5 bases at J, with 4 bases between. CDR3 amino acids: CASSFGETQYF. The CDR3 nucleotides read TGCGCCAGCAGCTTCGGGGAGACCCAGTACTTC.